A single sample gave rise to the 11 T cell receptor beta chains below, sequenced in a study of CD8 T cells in ankylosing spondylitis. TCRdb itself ran the 5' RACE reads through MiXCR, one entry per CDR3 protein. Of about 200,000 distinct CDR3 sequences in the sample, roughly 13% are singletons; the top ten hold approximately 15%. What was sequenced was blood, either unsorted or a sorted T cell fraction (not recorded which). The receptors derive from a male donor with ankylosing spondylitis or in good health (not recorded which).

This clonotype was recorded a few times. CDR3 sequence reads: CASSQESGGVSYEQYF. DNA of the CDR3: TGCGCCAGCAGCCAGGAGAGCGGGGGGGTCTCCTACGAGCAGTACTTC. The chain is built from TRBV4-1 and TRBJ2-7; 10 bases are a match to TRBD2. Germline assignment: CDR1 MGHRA and CDR2 YSYEKL. The V segment lost 3 bases and the J segment 0 bases; nucleotides outside the gene matches: 5. The CDR3 contains 16 residues.

In this sample, this clonotype turned up a few times. The chain uses TRBV27 and TRBJ2-3; the match to TRBD1 covers 8 bases. The CDR3 is 14 amino acids. V shed 3 bases, J shed 4 bases, and the junction held 3 bases outside the gene matches. Germline V lookup: CDR1 MNHEY, CDR2 SMNVEV (reference sequence). As DNA, the CDR3 is TGTGCCAGCAGTTTTAACAGGGGGGCAGATACGCAGTATTTT. It translates to CASSFNRGADTQYF.

The chain couples TRBV6-1 to TRBJ2-2, with a possible D match to TRBD1 (5 bases). Germline V gene sequence: CDR1 MNHNS, CDR2 SASEGT. The CDR3 consists of 15 residues. Trimming shortened V by 1 base and J by 1 base, and 7 bases separated the two germline ends. As DNA, the CDR3 is TGTGCCAGCAGTGAAGAAACAGGGAACACCGGGGAGCTGTTTTTT. Protein: CASSEETGNTGELFF.

This rearrangement joins TRBV7-9 to TRBJ2-1, with a tentative D call TRBD2 (6 bases). Germline V gene data show CDR1 as SEHNR and CDR2 as FQNEAQ (reference sequence). The V end lost 5 bases, the J end lost 7 bases, and 12 bases lay between the germline ends. The length of the CDR3 is 13 residues. The CDR3 protein is CASSPAGRNEQFF. For the CDR3, the DNA is TGTGCCAGCAGCCCAGCGGGTAGGAATGAGCAGTTCTTC.

This clonotype was picked up many times. This chain uses TRBV12-3 or TRBV12-4 with TRBJ1-5; D gene unclear. CDR3 length equals 13 residues. Deletions cut 3 bases from V and 7 bases from J, with 10 bases between. This chain's CDR3 is CASSFSFGQPQHF. The CDR3 DNA is TGTGCCAGCAGTTTTAGCTTCGGGCAGCCCCAGCATTTT.

The gene calls are TRBV13 and TRBJ2-2, with D hard to call. V lost 4 bases and J lost 5, with 23 bases in between. CDR3 length equals 18 residues. CDR1 and CDR2 from the germline V gene are PRHDT and FYEKMQ (reference sequence). CDR3 nucleotides: TGTGCCAGCAGCTCCCTACGGGCCGAAAGGTCTGAAACCGGGGAGCTGTTTTTT. This encodes CASSSLRAERSETGELFF.

This clonotype was seen only a few times. The chain has TRBV4-2 and TRBJ2-2, with 10 bases identical to TRBD2. The CDR3 loop spans 15 amino acids. V shed 8 bases and J 4 bases; nucleotides not matched to a gene: 7. In germline, CDR1 is LGHNA, CDR2 YNFKEQ. CDR3 protein: CASEREGRRTGELFF. The CDR3 bases are TGTGCCAGCGAGCGGGAGGGCCGGCGCACCGGGGAGCTGTTTTTT.

This clonotype came up many times. The J gene is TRBJ2-7, the V gene TRBV12-3 or TRBV12-4; 8 nucleotides line up with TRBD1. The CDR3 totals 14 residues. J lost 3 bases, V lost 7 bases, and 8 bases had no gene match. The CDR3 reads CASTSPTGGYEQYF. The CDR3 region has the DNA TGTGCCAGCACCTCCCCCACAGGGGGCTACGAGCAGTACTTC.

This clonotype was recorded many times. The V gene is TRBV6-1, the J gene TRBJ1-5; D remains unclear. The CDR3 runs to 14 residues. Germline assignment: CDR1 MNHNS and CDR2 SASEGT. V lost 4 bases and J 4 bases, leaving 11 bases between the germline ends. The CDR3 sequence: CASSGRSENQPQHF. CDR3 bases: TGTGCCAGCAGTGGCAGATCAGAAAATCAGCCCCAGCATTTT.

The chain uses TRBV4-1 and TRBJ1-1; TRBD1 might be the D (5 bases). Germline values: CDR1 MGHRA, CDR2 YSYEKL. Trimming removed 1 base from V and 9 bases from J, with 15 bases in between. The CDR3 consists of 14 residues. The CDR3 sequence is CASSQGTGGVKAFF. As DNA, the CDR3 is TGCGCCAGCAGCCAAGGGACTGGAGGGGTAAAAGCTTTCTTT.

This clonotype appeared a few times. The V and J genes are TRBV29-1 and TRBJ2-1; 14 bases are a match to TRBD2. The CDR3 loop spans 15 amino acids. Germline loops: CDR1 SQVTM, CDR2 ANQGSEA. The V gene end was trimmed by 2 bases and the J gene end by 8 bases; junction bases not matched to a gene: 5. Here the CDR3 DNA reads TGCAGCGTTGAACCGACTAGCGGGGGGGAGGATGAGCAGTTCTTC. This sequence encodes CSVEPTSGGEDEQFF.